One sample yielded the 9 T cell receptor beta chains listed below, sequenced in a study of shared clonotypes between healthy human individuals. Positive CCR7 selection of CD45RO-negative cells yielded the naive CD8 cells, and terminally differentiated effector memory CD45RA+ cells were excluded. Libraries were prepared by immunoSEQ multiplex PCR; TCRdb keeps only in-frame clonotypes and omits some of them. The sample yields some 2 million clones, about 95% seen once. Sample: naive CD8+ T cells sorted from blood. Receptor source: a man younger than 35 in good health.

The chain links TRBV7-9 to TRBJ2-4; TRBD1 matches 11 bases. The CDR3 is made up of 15 amino acids. The V segment lost 1 base and the J segment 6 bases; nucleotides outside the gene matches: 2. Germline V CDR1 and CDR2: SEHNR, FQNEAQ (reference sequence). This CDR3 reads CASSLVGQGANIQYF. In DNA, the CDR3 is TGTGCCAGCAGCTTAGTAGGACAGGGGGCAAACATTCAGTACTTC.

The V call is TRBV4-3, the J call TRBJ2-7; D unresolved. Trimming cost V 3 bases and J 3 bases, with 15 bases left between them. There are 15 residues in the CDR3. CDR1 is LGHNA and CDR2 is YSLEER in the germline V gene. The CDR3 loop reads CASSHQRGWNYEQYF. CDR3 DNA sequence: TGCGCCAGCAGCCACCAGAGAGGTTGGAACTACGAGCAGTACTTC.

This chain links TRBV5-6 with TRBJ1-2, with 10 bases identical to TRBD1. The CDR3 spans 14 residues. The V gene's germline CDR1 is SGHDT and CDR2 YYEEEE. V shed 6 bases, J shed 4 bases, and the junction held 6 bases outside the gene matches. CDR3 protein: CASTPGTGVYGYTF. The DNA for the CDR3 is TGTGCCAGCACCCCCGGGACAGGGGTCTATGGCTACACCTTC.

This clone has more than one count but fewer than ten. J is TRBJ2-7 and V is TRBV6-5; D might be TRBD1 (5 bases). The V gene's germline CDR1 is MNHEY and CDR2 SVGAGI. The CDR3 covers 15 residues. V lost 7 bases to trimming and J lost 0 bases, with 16 bases between them. CDR3 nucleotides: TGTGCCAGCAAAATGACAGCCGAAGTCTCCTACGAGCAGTACTTC. This encodes CASKMTAEVSYEQYF.

The rearrangement links TRBV25-1 to TRBJ1-4; TRBD1 agrees at 8 bases. Germline V CDR1 and CDR2: MGHDK, SYGVNS. V trimming: 5 bases; J trimming: 8 bases; junction bases outside the gene matches: 7. The CDR3 consists of 14 residues. The CDR3 reads CASSPGTGLEKLFF. Written as DNA, the CDR3 is TGTGCCAGCAGTCCCGGGACAGGTTTAGAAAAACTGTTTTTT.

The rearrangement joins TRBV19 to TRBJ2-1; TRBD2 is a possible D gene (6 bases). V was shortened by 9 bases and J by 6 bases, with 24 bases between the two germline ends. CDR3 length: 16 amino acids. CDR1 LNHDA and CDR2 SQIVND come from the germline V gene (reference sequence). CDR3 sequence (DNA): TGTGCCAGCTCGGCGGTGTGGGGGGACCCATCCAATGAGCAGTTCTTC. The encoded protein is CASSAVWGDPSNEQFF.

The chain recombines TRBV25-1 with TRBJ2-2; D may match TRBD1 or TRBD2 (5 bases each). This CDR3 is built from 14 residues. Trimming removed 4 bases from V and 9 bases from J, with 15 bases in between. CDR1 and CDR2 (germline): MGHDK, SYGVNS. In DNA form, the CDR3 reads TGTGCCAGCAGTGGCAACGGGGCATTGCGGGAGCTGTTTTTT. It encodes CASSGNGALRELFF.

The chain joins TRBV6-4 to TRBJ1-1; no clear D. The CDR3 loop spans 15 amino acids. CDR1 is MRHNA and CDR2 is SNTAGT in the germline V gene. Trimming removed 0 bases at V and 4 bases at J, with 12 bases between. In DNA, the CDR3 is TGTGCCAGCAGTGACTCTCCGGGCTGGGGCACTGAAGCTTTCTTT. This encodes CASSDSPGWGTEAFF.

The table lists this clone with a count of one. The CDR3 loop is CARSLAIPGLAGEIEGLAKNIQYF. CDR3 nucleotide sequence: TGTGCCAGAAGCTTAGCCATCCCGGGACTAGCGGGCGAGATAGAGGGACTAGCCAAAAACATTCAGTACTTC. The V and J genes are TRBV7-5 and TRBJ2-4; TRBD2 is taken as the D call from the table, unchecked against the DNA. TRBV7-5 is a pseudogene locus. This CDR3 has 24 amino acids.